Listed here are 28 T cell receptor beta chains from one sample, sequenced in a study of regulatory T cells in long-lasting Graves disease. Time point here: newly diagnosed GD, antithyroid drugs for less than 3 months. RNA extracted from PBMCs served as the sequencing template. According to the study, TCR beta libraries were built with iRepertoire HTBI primers and CDR3-region Arm-PCR. TCRdb fed the multiplex PCR reads into MiXCR, producing one record per CDR3 protein. The sample shows roughly 560,000 distinct CDR3 sequences, around 12% of them seen only once. These sequences were also reported in another study, on T cells in Graves' hyperthyroidism and ophthalmopathy.

The specimen was peripheral blood mononuclear cells (PBMCs), collected at new diagnosis, from a patient treated with antithyroid drugs. The source is a woman under 40 with Graves disease.

This clonotype was observed at least ten times. CDR3: CARQGQNNSPLHF. CDR3 DNA sequence: TGTGCCCGACAGGGGCAGAATAATTCACCCCTCCACTTT. The chain is built from TRBV30 and TRBJ1-6, with 8 bases matching TRBD1. Germline V gives CDR1 GTSNPN, CDR2 SVGIG (reference sequence). V trimming: 8 bases; J trimming: 5 bases; junction bases outside the gene matches: 5. The CDR3 consists of 13 residues. Full variable domain (rest looked up from reference TRBV30 and TRBJ1-6): SQTIHQWPATLVQPVGSPLSLECTVEGTSNPNLYWYRQAAGRGLQLLFYSVGIGQISSEVPQNLSASRPQDRQFILSSKKLLLSDSGFYLCARQGQNNSPLHFGNGTRLTVT.

This clonotype was picked up many times. The chain combines TRBV7-9 with TRBJ2-7, with D perhaps being TRBD1 or TRBD2 (5 bases each). This CDR3 spans 15 amino acids. Germline CDR1 and CDR2: SEHNR and FQNEAQ (reference sequence). The ends were cut back, 4 bases at V and 4 bases at J, with 17 bases in the middle. The CDR3 protein is CASSSGAGVPYEQYF. The DNA for the CDR3 is TGTGCCAGCAGCTCCGGGGCCGGAGTCCCATACGAGCAGTACTTC. Based on the CDR3 plus reference TRBV7-9 and TRBJ2-7, the full variable domain is DTGVSQNPRHKITKRGQNVTFRCDPISEHNRLYWYRQTLGQGPEFLTYFQNEAQLEKSRLLSDRFSAERPKGSFSTLEIQRTEQGDSAMYLCASSSGAGVPYEQYFGPGTRLTVT.

In its sample, this clonotype was seen many times. V usage is TRBV3-1 and J usage is TRBJ2-7; D remains unclear. The CDR3 runs to 12 residues. Germline values: CDR1 LGHDT, CDR2 YNNKEL (reference sequence). The germline V and J ends were trimmed by 5 bases and 3 bases, with 8 bases remaining between them. CDR3: CASSGNYYEQYF. The CDR3 coding sequence is TGTGCCAGCAGCGGTAATTACTACGAGCAGTACTTC.

This clonotype was picked up many times. The chain combines TRBV7-2 with TRBJ1-2, with a possible D match to TRBD1 (5 bases). CDR3 size: 11 residues. The germline V gene encodes CDR1 SGHTA and CDR2 FQGNSA. V lost 4 bases and J lost 10, with 10 bases in between. The CDR3 loop is CASSWGRVYTF. Here the CDR3 DNA reads TGTGCCAGCAGCTGGGGACGGGTCTACACCTTC.

This clonotype was detected ten times or more. The chain employs TRBV3-1 and TRBJ1-6; no clear D. With 1 base removed from V and 8 bases from J, the gap between germline ends came to 9 bases. This CDR3 is built from 14 residues. CDR1 is LGHDT, CDR2 YNNKEL, per germline (reference sequence). CDR3 coding DNA: TGTGCCAGCAGCCAAGGCCACCGGGATTCACCCCTCCACTTT. It translates to CASSQGHRDSPLHF.

This chain uses TRBV25-1 with TRBJ2-7, with a weak D call TRBD1 (5 bases). The CDR3 consists of 14 residues. CDR1 and CDR2 from the germline V gene are MGHDK and SYGVNS. V lost 6 bases to trimming and J lost 3 bases, with 15 bases between them. CDR3 sequence (DNA): TGTGCCAGCAGCCCTTGGACATCCAGCTACGAGCAGTACTTC. Encoded protein: CASSPWTSSYEQYF.

This clonotype has a count of ten or more. The chain joins TRBV28 to TRBJ1-5; 8 bases agree with TRBD1. The CDR3 consists of 16 residues. Germline V gene data show CDR1 as MDHEN and CDR2 as SYDVKM. Trimming cost V 4 bases and J 0 bases; bases outside gene matches: 5. The CDR3 region has the DNA TGTGCCAGCAGTTCGACAGGGGCATATAGCAATCAGCCCCAGCATTTT. This translates into CASSSTGAYSNQPQHF.

This clonotype came up a few times. The chain couples TRBV9 to TRBJ2-7; D gene uncertain. Trimming removed 4 bases at V and 0 bases at J, with 14 bases between. The CDR3 length is 15 residues. CDR1 and CDR2 from the germline V gene are SGDLS and YYNGEE. The CDR3 bases are TGTGCCAGCAGCCCCGTGGGGTTAAGCTCCTACGAGCAGTACTTC. It is translated as CASSPVGLSSYEQYF.

This clonotype was observed at least ten times. The chain employs TRBV6-2 or TRBV6-3 and TRBJ2-3; 12 bases line up with TRBD2. Germline trimming cut 2 bases from V and 7 bases from J; bases unmatched to any gene: 10. Germline CDR1 MNHEY, CDR2 SVGEGT. This CDR3 region has 17 residues. In nucleotides, the CDR3 is TGTGCCAGCAGTTACCCGGGACTAGCGGGCTACTTGAATACGCAGTATTTT. Translating gives CASSYPGLAGYLNTQYF.

This clonotype was picked up a small number of times. The V and J genes are TRBV4-1 and TRBJ1-5; no clear D. The CDR3 covers 15 residues. V was cut by 0 bases and J by 3 bases, with 9 bases left in between. The germline V gene encodes CDR1 MGHRA and CDR2 YSYEKL. The CDR3 coding sequence is TGCGCCAGCAGCCAAGATCTACATCCCAATCAGCCCCAGCATTTT. This encodes CASSQDLHPNQPQHF.

The rearrangement links TRBV12-3 or TRBV12-4 to TRBJ2-3; 8 bases line up with TRBD1. V shed 2 bases, J shed 3 bases, and the junction held 4 bases outside the gene matches. The CDR3 is 15 residues long. In DNA, the CDR3 is TGTGCCAGCAGTTTAAGGACAGGGAGGACAGATACGCAGTATTTT. This sequence encodes CASSLRTGRTDTQYF.

The table lists this clonotype with many counts. The chain carries TRBV6-4 and TRBJ1-1; maybe TRBD1 (5 bases). Germline V gene lookup returns CDR1 MRHNA and CDR2 SNTAGT. V lost 7 bases, J lost 3 bases, and 15 bases lay in between. The CDR3 totals 14 residues. CDR3 sequence: CASKKQDYDTEAFF. DNA for the CDR3: TGTGCCAGCAAGAAACAGGATTATGACACTGAAGCTTTCTTT.

There are many counts of this clonotype. V usage is TRBV12-3 or TRBV12-4 and J usage is TRBJ2-1; a possible D gene is TRBD2 (5 bases). V was pared by 4 bases and J by 4 bases, with 20 bases between. The CDR3 totals 17 residues. The CDR3 loop reads CASSSGPTRGRYNEQFF. CDR3 sequence (DNA): TGTGCCAGCAGTTCCGGCCCTACTAGAGGGCGGTACAATGAGCAGTTCTTC.

This clonotype was seen many times. This chain connects TRBV28 to TRBJ2-5; D not resolved. V dropped 6 bases and J dropped 9 bases, with 11 bases sitting between them. Per germline, CDR1 MDHEN and CDR2 SYDVKM. The CDR3 has 11 amino acids. As DNA, the CDR3 is TGTGCCAGCAGCAAAGGAGCGCCCCAGTACTTC. Its translation is CASSKGAPQYF.

A remark on this clonotype: Since a much larger clone is just one base distant, this may be a read error. The genes are TRBV2 and TRBJ2-7; D remains unclear. Germline CDR1 is SNHLY and CDR2 is FYNNEI. With 6 bases removed from V and 5 bases from J, the gap between germline ends came to 17 bases. This CDR3 region has 14 residues. CDR3 DNA: TGTGCCAGCAGGGAAATGACTGTAGCCCACGAGCAGTACTTC. It yields the protein CASREMTVAHEQYF.

This clonotype was found many times. V and J are TRBV27 and TRBJ1-1, with 7 positions matching TRBD1. CDR3 length equals 15 residues. With 2 bases clipped from V and 0 bases from J, the junction kept 3 bases outside the gene matches. Looked up from germline, CDR1 is MNHEY and CDR2 is SMNVEV (reference sequence). CDR3 sequence reads: CASSLRQGMNTEAFF. The CDR3 DNA is TGTGCCAGCAGTTTAAGACAGGGCATGAACACTGAAGCTTTCTTT.

This clonotype was detected ten times or more. The chain employs TRBV10-3 and TRBJ2-7; TRBD2 agrees at 7 bases. After removal of 5 bases from V and 0 bases from J, the junction contained 4 bases not matched to a gene. The germline CDR1 and CDR2 sequences are ENHRY and SYGVKD. This CDR3 has 14 residues. CDR3 residues: CAISSSGSSYEQYF. CDR3 nucleotide sequence: TGTGCCATCAGTTCTAGCGGAAGCTCCTACGAGCAGTACTTC.

The table lists this clonotype with a few counts. V gene TRBV29-1 combines with J gene TRBJ1-5; maybe TRBD1 (5 bases). This CDR3 region has 14 residues. V was trimmed by 4 bases and J by 5 bases, leaving 15 bases between them. Germline V CDR1 and CDR2: SQVTM, ANQGSEA. The CDR3 DNA sequence: TGCAGCGTTGCCGTCGGGGGGTCGGATCAGCCCCAGCATTTT. Translation gives CSVAVGGSDQPQHF.

There are many counts of this clonotype. The chain has TRBV2 and TRBJ2-5; no firm D call. The CDR3 sequence is 11 residues long. Trimming cost V 7 bases and J 2 bases, with 5 bases left between them. The germline CDR1 and CDR2 sequences are SNHLY and FYNNEI. The CDR3 DNA is TGTGCCAGCAAGCATCAAGAGACCCAGTACTTC. Its protein product is CASKHQETQYF.

V is TRBV6-5 and J is TRBJ1-1, with D unclear. CDR1 is MNHEY and CDR2 is SVGAGI in the germline V gene. Deletions cut 4 bases from V and 8 bases from J, with 14 bases between. This CDR3 comprises 13 residues. The CDR3 spells CASSFYLALEAFF. The CDR3 region has the DNA TGTGCCAGCAGTTTCTATCTTGCACTAGAAGCTTTCTTT.

This clonotype was counted many times. The chain uses TRBV20-1 and TRBJ2-3; D gene uncertain. V lost 3 bases and J lost 1, with 5 bases in between. CDR3 length equals 12 residues. Per germline, CDR1 DFQATT and CDR2 SNEGSKA (reference sequence). CDR3 coding DNA: TGCAGTGCTAGTCTCGGCACAGATACGCAGTATTTT. This sequence encodes CSASLGTDTQYF.

This clonotype was seen many times. The chain has TRBV19 and TRBJ2-1; 12 bases fit TRBD1. The V gene's germline CDR1 is LNHDA and CDR2 SQIVND (reference sequence). The CDR3 is 16 amino acids. Trimming removed 6 bases from V and 8 bases from J; junction bases left unmatched: 11. The CDR3 DNA follows: TGTGCCAGTAGGGCCCTACCGGGACAGGGGGCCGATGAGCAGTTCTTC. It specifies CASRALPGQGADEQFF.

The sample holds a few counts of this clonotype. The chain employs TRBV6-2 or TRBV6-3 and TRBJ1-3, with D possibly matching TRBD1 (5 bases). CDR3 length: 14 amino acids. The germline CDR1 and CDR2 sequences are MNHEY and SVGEGT. The V end was cut by 5 bases, the J end by 2 bases, with 10 bases between. CDR3 DNA sequence: TGTGCCAGCAGTGAATACAGGACTGGAAACACCATATATTTT. Protein sequence: CASSEYRTGNTIYF.

This clonotype was seen at least ten times. V and J are TRBV30 and TRBJ1-1; 10 bases agree with TRBD1. The CDR3 is 11 residues long. Germline trimming cut 7 bases from V and 11 bases from J; bases unmatched to any gene: 7. Germline V lookup: CDR1 GTSNPN, CDR2 SVGIG (reference sequence). The CDR3 protein is CALDRGFRAFF. CDR3 in DNA: TGTGCCTTGGACAGGGGGTTTAGGGCTTTCTTT.

The chain is built from TRBV11-2 and TRBJ2-7, with 7 nucleotides matching TRBD2. CDR3 size: 15 residues. The J segment lost 5 bases and the V segment lost 3 bases, leaving 10 bases of the junction unmatched. Per germline, CDR1 SGHAT and CDR2 FQNNGV. The CDR3 coding sequence is TGTGCCAGCAGCTTTCGAGGCGGGGGAAGGAACGAGCAGTACTTC. This codes for CASSFRGGGRNEQYF.

This clonotype was recorded at least ten times. This chain links TRBV28 with TRBJ2-5; maybe TRBD1 (6 bases). Trimming removed 9 bases at V and 5 bases at J, with 13 bases between. The CDR3 has 12 residues. Germline values: CDR1 MDHEN, CDR2 SYDVKM. CDR3 loop: CASRDNGETQYF. The CDR3 nucleotides read TGTGCCAGTCGGGACAACGGGGAGACCCAGTACTTC. The whole variable domain, remainder taken from reference TRBV28 and TRBJ2-5, is DVKVTQSSRYLVKRTGEKVFLECVQDMDHENMFWYRQDPGLGLRLIYFSYDVKMKEKGDIPEGYSVSREKKERFSLILESASTNQTSMYLCASRDNGETQYFGPGTRLLVL.

This clonotype showed up just a few times. V and J are TRBV3-1 and TRBJ2-7; 10 nucleotides line up with TRBD1. The CDR3 spans 17 residues. The V segment lost 3 bases and the J segment 7 bases; nucleotides outside the gene matches: 15. Germline V gene sequence: CDR1 LGHDT, CDR2 YNNKEL (reference sequence). The CDR3 is CASSQGPPRDRGREQYF. The CDR3 nucleotides read TGTGCCAGCAGCCAGGGACCACCGCGAGACAGGGGGCGAGAGCAGTACTTC.

Only a few counts were recorded for this clonotype. This may come from a read error, since a much larger clone is one base off. The conserved phenylalanine or tryptophan normally closing the CDR3 is absent here, so this likely arose from a read error. The V gene is TRBV11-2, the J gene TRBJ2-7; D gene uncertain. V lost 2 bases and J lost 5, with 10 bases in between. The germline CDR1 and CDR2 sequences are SGHAT and FQNNGV. The CDR3 is made up of 13 amino acids. The CDR3 DNA sequence: TGTGCCAGCAGCTTACTCGGCTACCACGAGCAGTACTCC. Protein sequence: CASSLLGYHEQYS.